One T cell receptor (beta chain) is described in this entry. Germline lookup yields CDR1 SGHTA and CDR2 FQGNSA. The CDR3 consists of 17 residues. Trimming took off 4 bases at V and 3 bases at J, with 22 bases between the two ends. This specimen belongs to a study of blood T cell repertoires in COVID-19. Study information: Nucleic acid was either cDNA or gDNA, and it came from T cells, B-cell-depleted T cells, or PBMCs.

The assay was immunoSEQ multiplex PCR, and TCRdb's table has in-frame clones only and misses some. The sample records some 200,000 clones, about 83% being singletons. This receptor was obtained from a woman between 25 and 40 years old with COVID-19, enrolled during active disease. The sample was peripheral blood. The genes are TRBV7-2 and TRBJ2-7; TRBD1 might be the D (6 bases). The DNA for the CDR3 is TGTGCCAGCAGCTCAGGGGCGCAAGGCTGGGGCCTCTACGAGCAGTACTTC. This encodes CASSSGAQGWGLYEQYF.